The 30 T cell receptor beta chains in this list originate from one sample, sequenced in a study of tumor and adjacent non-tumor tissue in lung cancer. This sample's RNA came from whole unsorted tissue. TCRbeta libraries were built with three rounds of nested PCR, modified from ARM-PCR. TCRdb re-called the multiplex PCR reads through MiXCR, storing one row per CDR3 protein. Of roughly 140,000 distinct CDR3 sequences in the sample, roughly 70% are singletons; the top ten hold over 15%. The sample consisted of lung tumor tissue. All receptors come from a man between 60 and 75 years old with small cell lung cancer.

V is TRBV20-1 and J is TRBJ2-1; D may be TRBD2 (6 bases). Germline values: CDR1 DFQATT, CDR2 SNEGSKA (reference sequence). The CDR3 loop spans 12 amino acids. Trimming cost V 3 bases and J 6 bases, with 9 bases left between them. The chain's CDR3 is CSAREGTNEQFF. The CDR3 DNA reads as TGCAGTGCTAGGGAGGGGACCAATGAGCAGTTCTTC.

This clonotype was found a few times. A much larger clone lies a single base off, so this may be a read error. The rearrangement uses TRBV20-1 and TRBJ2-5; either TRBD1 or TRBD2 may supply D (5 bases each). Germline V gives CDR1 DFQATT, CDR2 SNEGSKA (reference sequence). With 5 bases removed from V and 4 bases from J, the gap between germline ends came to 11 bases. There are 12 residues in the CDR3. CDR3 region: CSAGCGTETQYF. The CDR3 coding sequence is TGCAGTGCTGGGTGTGGGACAGAGACCCAGTACTTC.

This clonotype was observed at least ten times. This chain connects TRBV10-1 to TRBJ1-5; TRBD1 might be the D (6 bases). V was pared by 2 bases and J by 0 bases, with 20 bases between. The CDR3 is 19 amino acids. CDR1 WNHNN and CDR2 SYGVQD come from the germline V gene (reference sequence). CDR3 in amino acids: CASSEGGPGSLFSNQPQHF. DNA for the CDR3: TGCGCCAGCAGTGAGGGGGGCCCGGGTTCACTCTTTAGCAATCAGCCCCAGCATTTT.

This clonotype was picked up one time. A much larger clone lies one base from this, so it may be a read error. The CDR3 region has the DNA TGCAGCGTTCTCTACAGGGACCGGCAGTTCTTC. Amino acid sequence: CSVLYRDRQFF. The rearrangement uses TRBV29-1 and TRBJ2-1; possible D gene TRBD1, 6 bases. Between the trimmed V and J ends, which lost 5 bases and 12 bases, there was a span of 14 bases. The V gene's germline CDR1 is SQVTM and CDR2 ANQGSEA. The CDR3 is made up of 11 amino acids.

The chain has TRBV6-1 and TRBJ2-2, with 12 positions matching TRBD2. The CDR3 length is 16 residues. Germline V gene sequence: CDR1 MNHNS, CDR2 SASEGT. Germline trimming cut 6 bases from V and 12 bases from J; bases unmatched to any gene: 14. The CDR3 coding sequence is TGTGCCAGCAGCCGACTAGCGGGAGAAACCACGTGGAAGCTGTTTTTT. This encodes CASSRLAGETTWKLFF.

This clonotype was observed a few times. The CDR3 nucleotides read TGTGCCAGCAGTGACTGGAGCACAGATACGCAGTATTTT. Protein sequence: CASSDWSTDTQYF. This chain uses TRBV12-3 or TRBV12-4 with TRBJ2-3; D unclear. This CDR3 region has 13 residues. The V gene lost 5 bases and the J gene lost 0 bases, with 6 bases spanning the gap.

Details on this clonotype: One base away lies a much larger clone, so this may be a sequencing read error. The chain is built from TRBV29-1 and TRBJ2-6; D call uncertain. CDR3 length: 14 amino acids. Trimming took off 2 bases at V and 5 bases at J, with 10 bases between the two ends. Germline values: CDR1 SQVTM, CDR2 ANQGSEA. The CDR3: CSVESLSRANVLTF. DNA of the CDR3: TGCAGCGTTGAATCCTTGTCTAGGGCCAACGTCCTGACTTTC.

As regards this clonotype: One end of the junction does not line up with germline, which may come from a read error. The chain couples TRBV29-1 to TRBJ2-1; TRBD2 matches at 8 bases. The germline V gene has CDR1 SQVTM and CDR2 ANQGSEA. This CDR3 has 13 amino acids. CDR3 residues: CGVRAGALSEQFF. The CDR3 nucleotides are TGCGGCGTTCGAGCGGGAGCACTCAGTGAGCAGTTCTTC.

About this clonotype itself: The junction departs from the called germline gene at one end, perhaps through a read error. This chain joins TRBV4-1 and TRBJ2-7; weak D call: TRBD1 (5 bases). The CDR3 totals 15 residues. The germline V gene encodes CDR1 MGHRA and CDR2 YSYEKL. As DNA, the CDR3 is TGCGCCATCAGCCCGTGGGGCGCAGCTGATCGGGAGCAGTACTTC. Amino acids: CAISPWGAADREQYF.

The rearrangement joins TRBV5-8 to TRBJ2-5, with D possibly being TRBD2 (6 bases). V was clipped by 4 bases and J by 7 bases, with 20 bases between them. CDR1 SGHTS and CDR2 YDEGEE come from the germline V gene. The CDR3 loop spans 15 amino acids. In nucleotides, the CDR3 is TGTGCCAGCAGCCAGCGGGCTGGAGGGCCGCGGACCCAGTACTTC. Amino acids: CASSQRAGGPRTQYF.

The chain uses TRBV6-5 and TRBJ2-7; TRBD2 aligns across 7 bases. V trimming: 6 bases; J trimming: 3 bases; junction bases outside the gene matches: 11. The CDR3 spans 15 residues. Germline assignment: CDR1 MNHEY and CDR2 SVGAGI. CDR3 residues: CASSRSGGSRYEQYF. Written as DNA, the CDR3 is TGTGCCAGCAGCCGCTCGGGGGGTAGCCGCTACGAGCAGTACTTC.

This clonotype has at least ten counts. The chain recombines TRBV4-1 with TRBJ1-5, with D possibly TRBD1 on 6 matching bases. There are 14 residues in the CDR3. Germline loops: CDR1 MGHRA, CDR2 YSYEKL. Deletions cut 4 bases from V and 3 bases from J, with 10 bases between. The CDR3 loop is CASSPTGHNQPQHF. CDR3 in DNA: TGCGCCAGCAGCCCCACAGGGCACAATCAGCCCCAGCATTTT.

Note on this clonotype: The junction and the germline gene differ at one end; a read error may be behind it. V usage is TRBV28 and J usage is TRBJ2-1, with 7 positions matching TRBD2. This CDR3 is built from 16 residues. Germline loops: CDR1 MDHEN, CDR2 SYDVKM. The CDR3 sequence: CANSPHGGSSYNEQFF. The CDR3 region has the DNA TGTGCCAACAGTCCACACGGGGGGAGCTCCTACAATGAGCAGTTCTTC.

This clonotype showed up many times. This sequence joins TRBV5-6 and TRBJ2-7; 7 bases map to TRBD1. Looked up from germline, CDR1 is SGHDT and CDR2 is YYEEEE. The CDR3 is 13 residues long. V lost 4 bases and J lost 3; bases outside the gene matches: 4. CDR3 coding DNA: TGTGCCAGCAGCCACGGGACAGACTACGAGCAGTACTTC. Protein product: CASSHGTDYEQYF. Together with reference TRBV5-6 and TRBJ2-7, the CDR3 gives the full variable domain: DAGVTQSPTHLIKTRGQQVTLRCSPKSGHDTVSWYQQALGQGPQFIFQYYEEEERQRGNFPDRFSGHQFPNYSSELNVNALLLGDSALYLCASSHGTDYEQYFGPGTRLTVT.

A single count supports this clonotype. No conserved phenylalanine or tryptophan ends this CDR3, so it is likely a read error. The CDR3 bases are TGTGCCAGCAGTGAATTTTCGACTCCAACAAATGAAAAACTGTTTTCT. The encoded protein is CASSEFSTPTNEKLFS. V gene TRBV6-1 combines with J gene TRBJ1-4; D gene uncertain. In germline, CDR1 is MNHNS, CDR2 SASEGT. The CDR3 is made up of 16 amino acids.

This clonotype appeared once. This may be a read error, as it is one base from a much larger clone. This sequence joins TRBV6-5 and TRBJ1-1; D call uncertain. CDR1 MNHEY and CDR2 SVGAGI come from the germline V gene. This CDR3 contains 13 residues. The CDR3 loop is CVSSYFVGFEAFF. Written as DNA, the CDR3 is TGTGTCAGCAGTTACTTCGTCGGTTTTGAAGCTTTCTTT.

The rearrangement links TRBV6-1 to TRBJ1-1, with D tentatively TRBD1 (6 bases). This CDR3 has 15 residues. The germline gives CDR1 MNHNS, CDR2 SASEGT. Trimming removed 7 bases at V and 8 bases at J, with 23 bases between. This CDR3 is CASTHRGVRSTEAFF. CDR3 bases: TGTGCCAGCACCCATAGGGGGGTTCGGAGCACCGAAGCTTTCTTT.

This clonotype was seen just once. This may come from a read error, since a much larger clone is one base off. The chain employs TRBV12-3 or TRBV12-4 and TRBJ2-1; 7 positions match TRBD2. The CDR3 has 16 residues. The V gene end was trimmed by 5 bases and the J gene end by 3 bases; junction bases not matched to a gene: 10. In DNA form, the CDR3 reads TGTGCCAGCAGTCCAAGAGGCGGGAGTCACTACAATGAGCAGTTCTTC. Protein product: CASSPRGGSHYNEQFF.

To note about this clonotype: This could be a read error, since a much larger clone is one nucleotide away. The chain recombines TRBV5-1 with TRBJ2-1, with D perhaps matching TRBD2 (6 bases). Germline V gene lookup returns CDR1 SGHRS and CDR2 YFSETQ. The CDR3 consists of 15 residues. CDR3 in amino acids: CASILLAGTRGEQFF. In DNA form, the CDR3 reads TGCGCCAGCATCTTGCTTGCGGGGACGCGGGGAGAGCAGTTCTTC. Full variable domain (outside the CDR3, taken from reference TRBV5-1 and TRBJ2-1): KAGVTQTPRYLIKTRGQQVTLSCSPISGHRSVSWYQQTPGQGLQFLFEYFSETQRNKGNFPGRFSGRQFSNSRSEMNVSTLELGDSALYLCASILLAGTRGEQFFGPGTRLTVL.

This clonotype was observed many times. CDR3 nucleotide sequence: TGCAGTGCAACTAGGGGAATACGAAACTATGGCTACACCTTC. It encodes CSATRGIRNYGYTF. This chain connects TRBV20-1 to TRBJ1-2; possibly TRBD1 for D (5 bases). The CDR3 spans 14 residues. Trimming removed 6 bases at V and 2 bases at J, with 16 bases between. Germline V gene data show CDR1 as DFQATT and CDR2 as SNEGSKA (reference sequence).

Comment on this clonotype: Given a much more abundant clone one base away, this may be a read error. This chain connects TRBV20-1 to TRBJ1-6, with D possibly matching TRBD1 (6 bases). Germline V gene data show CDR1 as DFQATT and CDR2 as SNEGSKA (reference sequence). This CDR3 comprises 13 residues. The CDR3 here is CNAEGGTNSPLHF. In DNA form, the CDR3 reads TGCAATGCCGAGGGGGGGACCAATTCACCCCTCCACTTT.

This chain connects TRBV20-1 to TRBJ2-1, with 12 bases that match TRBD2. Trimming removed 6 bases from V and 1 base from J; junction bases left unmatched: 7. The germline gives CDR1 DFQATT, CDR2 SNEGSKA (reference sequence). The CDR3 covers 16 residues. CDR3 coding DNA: TGCAGTGCCTACCAAACTAGCGGGAGGTCCTACAATGAGCAGTTCTTC. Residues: CSAYQTSGRSYNEQFF.

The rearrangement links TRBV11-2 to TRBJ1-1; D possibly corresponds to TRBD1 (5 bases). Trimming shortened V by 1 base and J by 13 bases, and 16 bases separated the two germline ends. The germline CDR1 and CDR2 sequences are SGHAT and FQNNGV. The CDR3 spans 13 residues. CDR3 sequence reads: CASSLGQGVGGFF. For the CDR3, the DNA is TGTGCCAGCAGCTTAGGGCAGGGAGTAGGAGGTTTCTTT.

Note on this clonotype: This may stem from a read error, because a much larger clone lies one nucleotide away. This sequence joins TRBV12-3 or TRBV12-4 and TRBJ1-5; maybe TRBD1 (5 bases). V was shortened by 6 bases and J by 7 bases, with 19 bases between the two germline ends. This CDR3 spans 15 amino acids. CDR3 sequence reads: CASSSRHGAQQPQHF. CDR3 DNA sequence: TGTGCCAGCAGCAGTAGACATGGGGCTCAACAGCCCCAGCATTTT.

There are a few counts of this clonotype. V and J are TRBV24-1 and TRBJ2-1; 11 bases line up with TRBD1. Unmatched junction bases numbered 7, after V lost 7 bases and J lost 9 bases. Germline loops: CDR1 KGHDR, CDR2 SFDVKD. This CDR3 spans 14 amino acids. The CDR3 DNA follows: TGTGCCACCAGCCGCGGACAGGGGGCTGGTGAGCAGTTCTTC. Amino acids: CATSRGQGAGEQFF.

In DNA form, the CDR3 reads TGTGCCAGCAGCCGGGGACTAGCGGGAGTTAGCTCCGGGGAGCTGTTTTTT. Its protein product is CASSRGLAGVSSGELFF. The V and J genes are TRBV4-2 and TRBJ2-2; 14 bases fit TRBD2. Trimming at V came to 4 bases and at J to 6 bases, leaving 7 bases not matched to a gene. CDR3 length: 17 residues. CDR1 LGHNA and CDR2 YNFKEQ come from the germline V gene.

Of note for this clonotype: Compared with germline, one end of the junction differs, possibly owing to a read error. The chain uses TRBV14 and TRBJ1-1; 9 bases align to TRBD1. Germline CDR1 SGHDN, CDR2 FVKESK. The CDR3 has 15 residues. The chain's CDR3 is CVSSHGQGRSPVAFF. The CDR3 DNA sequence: TGTGTCAGCAGCCACGGACAGGGGAGAAGCCCTGTAGCTTTCTTT.

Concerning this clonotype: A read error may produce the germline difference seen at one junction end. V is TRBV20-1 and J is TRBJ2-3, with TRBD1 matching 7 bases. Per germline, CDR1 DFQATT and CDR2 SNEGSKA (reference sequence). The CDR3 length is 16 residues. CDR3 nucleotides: TGCAGTACTAGAGATTTGGGTAGCGAGGGGGCAGATACGCACTATTTT. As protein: CSTRDLGSEGADTHYF.

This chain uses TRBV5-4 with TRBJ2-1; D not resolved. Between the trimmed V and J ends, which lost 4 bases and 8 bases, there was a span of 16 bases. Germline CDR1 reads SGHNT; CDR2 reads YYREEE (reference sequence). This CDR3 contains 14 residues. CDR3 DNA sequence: TGTGCCAGCAGCGATCCCTGGATGAGCGATGAGCAGTTCTTC. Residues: CASSDPWMSDEQFF.

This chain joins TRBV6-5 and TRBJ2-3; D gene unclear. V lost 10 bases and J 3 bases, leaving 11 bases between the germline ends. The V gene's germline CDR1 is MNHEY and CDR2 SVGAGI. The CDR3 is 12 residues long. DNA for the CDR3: TGTGCCACCGGTCAGAGTACAGATACGCAGTATTTT. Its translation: CATGQSTDTQYF.